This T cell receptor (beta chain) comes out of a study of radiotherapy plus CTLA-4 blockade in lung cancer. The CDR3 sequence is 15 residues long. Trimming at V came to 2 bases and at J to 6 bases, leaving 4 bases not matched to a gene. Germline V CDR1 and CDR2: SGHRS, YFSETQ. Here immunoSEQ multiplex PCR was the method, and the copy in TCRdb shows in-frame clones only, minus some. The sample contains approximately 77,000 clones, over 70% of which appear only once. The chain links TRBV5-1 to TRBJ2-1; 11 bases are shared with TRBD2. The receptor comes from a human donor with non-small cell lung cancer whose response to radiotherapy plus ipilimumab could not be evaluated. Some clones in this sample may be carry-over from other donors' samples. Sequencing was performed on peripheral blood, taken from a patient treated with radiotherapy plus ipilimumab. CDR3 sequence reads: CASSLRLAGRNEQFF. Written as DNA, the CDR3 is TGCGCCAGCAGCTTAAGACTAGCGGGGCGCAATGAGCAGTTCTTC.